One sample yielded the 13 T cell receptor beta chains listed below, sequenced in a study of OX40 agonist ivuxolimab in advanced cancers. Generated by immunoSEQ multiplex PCR, the TCRdb table keeps only in-frame clones and is missing some. The table has tens of thousands of clones, more than 85% seen once. The input for sequencing was CD4+ or CD8+ T cells sorted from blood, taken in a trial of the OX40 agonist ivuxolimab. Receptors were obtained from an adult with an advanced solid tumor such as melanoma, head and neck, liver or kidney cancer.

The chain joins TRBV15 to TRBJ2-1; D remains ambiguous. The V and J ends lost 3 bases and 6 bases respectively, with 3 bases between them. CDR1 and CDR2 from the germline V gene are LNHNV and YYDKDF (reference sequence). This CDR3 spans 11 amino acids. The CDR3 coding sequence is TGTGCCACCAGCAGGAGCAATGAGCAGTTCTTC. It encodes CATSRSNEQFF.

The chain combines TRBV2 with TRBJ2-6, with no clear D. Germline loops: CDR1 SNHLY, CDR2 FYNNEI. With 0 bases removed from V and 0 bases from J, the gap between germline ends came to 9 bases. The CDR3 sequence is 17 residues long. CDR3 bases: TGTGCCAGCAGTGAAGCTTACAGAAGCTCTGGGGCCAACGTCCTGACTTTC. The encoded protein is CASSEAYRSSGANVLTF.

The CDR3 region has the DNA TGTGCCAGCAGTTCCGTTGTTGCGGATACGCAGTATTTT. Translation: CASSSVVADTQYF. V usage is TRBV27 and J usage is TRBJ2-3; D unresolved. The CDR3 contains 13 residues. Per germline, CDR1 MNHEY and CDR2 SMNVEV (reference sequence). V lost 4 bases and J 6 bases, leaving 11 bases between the germline ends.

The V call is TRBV5-8, the J call TRBJ1-2, with D possibly TRBD1 on 6 matching bases. V was cut by 6 bases and J by 8 bases, with 14 bases left in between. CDR1 is SGHTS, CDR2 YDEGEE, per germline. There are 12 residues in the CDR3. The CDR3 sequence is CASTLTGLGYTF. The CDR3 DNA is TGTGCCAGCACCCTTACAGGGTTGGGCTACACCTTC.

A single count supports this clone. As DNA, the CDR3 is TGTGCCAGCAGTTGGACAGCTGAGATCACAGATACGCAGTATTTT. Translating gives CASSWTAEITDTQYF. The chain joins TRBV27 to TRBJ2-3, with a tentative D call TRBD1 (6 bases). Germline-derived CDR1 and CDR2 are MNHEY and SMNVEV (reference sequence). This CDR3 region has 15 residues. V was pared by 4 bases and J by 2 bases, with 13 bases between.

The chain recombines TRBV30 with TRBJ1-1; D remains unclear. The CDR3 is made up of 13 amino acids. Deletions cut 0 bases from V and 3 bases from J, with 8 bases between. From germline, CDR1 is GTSNPN and CDR2 SVGIG (reference sequence). CDR3: CAWSVGFYTEAFF. The DNA for the CDR3 is TGTGCCTGGAGTGTGGGGTTCTACACTGAAGCTTTCTTT.

The chain recombines TRBV27 with TRBJ2-7; the match to TRBD1 covers 7 bases. The CDR3 is 15 residues long. J gave up 1 base and V 3 bases, and 6 bases lay outside the gene matches. CDR1 and CDR2 from the germline V gene are MNHEY and SMNVEV (reference sequence). The CDR3 region has the DNA TGTGCCAGCAGTTTCAGACAGGGTCATTCCTACGAGCAGTACTTC. It yields the protein CASSFRQGHSYEQYF.

V is TRBV9 and J is TRBJ1-2; D call uncertain. The length of the CDR3 is 15 residues. V lost 4 bases to trimming and J lost 3 bases, with 16 bases between them. In germline, CDR1 is SGDLS, CDR2 YYNGEE. In DNA, the CDR3 is TGTGCCAGCAGCCCCGACGGAAATCCTCACTATGGCTACACCTTC. Protein: CASSPDGNPHYGYTF.

Of note for this clone: The same CDR3 is also encoded by other DNA sequences in this sample. This CDR3 is CASSFGLAPPEQYF. DNA for the CDR3: TGTGCCAGCAGCTTTGGGCTAGCCCCTCCTGAGCAGTACTTC. V gene TRBV5-6 combines with J gene TRBJ2-7; D is perhaps TRBD2 (5 bases). Germline V gene sequence: CDR1 SGHDT, CDR2 YYEEEE. Deletions cut 2 bases from V and 7 bases from J, with 16 bases between. The length of the CDR3 is 14 residues. Filled out from reference TRBV5-6 and TRBJ2-7, the complete variable domain reads DAGVTQSPTHLIKTRGQQVTLRCSPKSGHDTVSWYQQALGQGPQFIFQYYEEEERQRGNFPDRFSGHQFPNYSSELNVNALLLGDSALYLCASSFGLAPPEQYFGPGTRLTVT.

The rearrangement uses TRBV29-1 and TRBJ2-7; TRBD2 matches at 7 bases. This CDR3 is built from 12 residues. Germline assignment: CDR1 SQVTM and CDR2 ANQGSEA. J lost 1 base, V lost 5 bases, and 2 bases had no gene match. The CDR3 protein is CSVRRESYEQYF. For the CDR3, the DNA is TGCAGCGTTCGGCGGGAGTCCTACGAGCAGTACTTC.

This chain uses TRBV19 with TRBJ2-2; tentatively, D is TRBD1 (5 bases). The length of the CDR3 is 14 residues. Trimming removed 0 bases from V and 6 bases from J, with 8 bases in between. Germline-derived CDR1 and CDR2 are LNHDA and SQIVND (reference sequence). This CDR3 is CASSIDGAAGELFF. The CDR3 bases are TGTGCCAGTAGTATAGATGGGGCCGCCGGGGAGCTGTTTTTT.

V and J are TRBV4-3 and TRBJ1-5, with D hard to call. Trimming shortened V by 4 bases and J by 4 bases, and 11 bases separated the two germline ends. Germline lookup yields CDR1 LGHNA and CDR2 YSLEER. CDR3 length: 14 amino acids. In nucleotides, the CDR3 is TGCGCCAGCAGCCCGCGGACGGTAAATCAGCCCCAGCATTTT. This gives the protein CASSPRTVNQPQHF.

On this clone: The junction shows a germline mismatch at one end, possibly a read error. V is TRBV7-7 and J is TRBJ2-3; unclear D gene. Germline loops: CDR1 SSHAT, CDR2 FNYEAQ (reference sequence). This CDR3 comprises 15 residues. The CDR3 sequence: CASSLGARSTDTQYF. CDR3 DNA sequence: TGTGCTAGCAGCTTAGGTGCTCGAAGCACAGATACGCAGTATTTT.